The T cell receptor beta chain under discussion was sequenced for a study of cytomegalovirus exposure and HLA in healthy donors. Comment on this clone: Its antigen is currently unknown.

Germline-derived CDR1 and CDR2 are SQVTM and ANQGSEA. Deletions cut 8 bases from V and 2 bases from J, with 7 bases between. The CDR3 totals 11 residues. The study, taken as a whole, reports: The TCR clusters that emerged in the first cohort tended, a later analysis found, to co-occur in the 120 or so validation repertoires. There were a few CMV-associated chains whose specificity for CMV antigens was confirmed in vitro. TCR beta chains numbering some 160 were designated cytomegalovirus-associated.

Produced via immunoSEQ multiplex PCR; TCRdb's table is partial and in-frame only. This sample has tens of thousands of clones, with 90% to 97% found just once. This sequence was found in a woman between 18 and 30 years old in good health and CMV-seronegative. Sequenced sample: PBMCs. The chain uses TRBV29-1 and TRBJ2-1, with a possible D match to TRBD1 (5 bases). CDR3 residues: CSLGPYNEQFF. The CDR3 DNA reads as TGCAGCCTGGGGCCCTACAATGAGCAGTTCTTC.